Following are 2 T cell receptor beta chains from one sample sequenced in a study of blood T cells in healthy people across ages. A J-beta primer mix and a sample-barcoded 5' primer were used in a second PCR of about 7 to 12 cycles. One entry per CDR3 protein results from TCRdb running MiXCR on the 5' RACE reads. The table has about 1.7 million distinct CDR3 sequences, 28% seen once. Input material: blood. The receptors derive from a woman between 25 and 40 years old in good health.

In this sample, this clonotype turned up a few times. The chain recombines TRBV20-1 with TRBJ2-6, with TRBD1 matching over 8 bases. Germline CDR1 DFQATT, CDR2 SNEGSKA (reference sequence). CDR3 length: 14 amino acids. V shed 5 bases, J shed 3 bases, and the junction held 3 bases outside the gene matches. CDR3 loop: CSAPTGDGANVLTF. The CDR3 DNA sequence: TGCAGTGCTCCGACAGGGGATGGGGCCAACGTCCTGACTTTC.

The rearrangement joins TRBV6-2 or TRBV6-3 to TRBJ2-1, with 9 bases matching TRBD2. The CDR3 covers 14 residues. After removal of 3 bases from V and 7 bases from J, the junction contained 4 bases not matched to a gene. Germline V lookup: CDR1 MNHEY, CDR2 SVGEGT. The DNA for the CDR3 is TGTGCCAGCAGTTATAGCGGGGGCTGGAATGAGCAGTTCTTC. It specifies CASSYSGGWNEQFF.